This T cell receptor beta chain was captured in a study of post-analysis software for immune sequencing data. Points from the study as a whole: Five TRBV segments occurring more often in patients than controls included TRBV5-6, TRBV5-1 and TRBV20-1. When compared against controls, multiple sclerosis patients showed significantly lower normalized Chao1 diversity.

Carried by the TCR beta cDNA libraries were unique molecular identifiers. Each CDR3 protein gets one entry after TCRdb re-called the PCR reads with MiXCR. Altogether roughly 670,000 distinct CDR3 sequences are present, roughly three fifths being singletons, with the ten largest covering approximately 10%. This CDR3 has 15 amino acids. V was trimmed by 0 bases and J by 6 bases, leaving 14 bases between them. From germline, CDR1 is SGHAT and CDR2 FQNNGV. Turning to this clonotype: Antigen: not known.

The source material was blood. This rearrangement joins TRBV11-2 to TRBJ1-2; TRBD1 might be the D (5 bases). The clonotype originates from a girl aged 2 to 9 with multiple sclerosis. The DNA for the CDR3 is TGTGCCAGCAGCTTAGATGGATGGGGCCTGGATGGCTACACCTTC. Its translation is CASSLDGWGLDGYTF.